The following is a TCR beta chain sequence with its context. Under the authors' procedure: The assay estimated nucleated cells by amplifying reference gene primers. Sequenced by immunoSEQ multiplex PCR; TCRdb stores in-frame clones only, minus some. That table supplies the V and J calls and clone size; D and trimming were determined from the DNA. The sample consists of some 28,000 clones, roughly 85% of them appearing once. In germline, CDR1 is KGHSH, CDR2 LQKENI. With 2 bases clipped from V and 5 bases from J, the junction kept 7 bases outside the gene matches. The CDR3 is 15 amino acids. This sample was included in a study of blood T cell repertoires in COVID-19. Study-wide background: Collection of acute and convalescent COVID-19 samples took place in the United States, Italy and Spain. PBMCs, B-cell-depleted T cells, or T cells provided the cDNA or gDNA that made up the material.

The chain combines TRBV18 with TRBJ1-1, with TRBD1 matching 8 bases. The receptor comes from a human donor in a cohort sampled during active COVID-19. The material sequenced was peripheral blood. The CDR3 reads CASSPGRGRSTEAFF. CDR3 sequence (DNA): TGTGCCAGCTCACCAGGCAGGGGGCGGAGTACTGAAGCTTTCTTT. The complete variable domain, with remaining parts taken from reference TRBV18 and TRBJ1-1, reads NAGVMQNPRHLVRRRGQEARLRCSPMKGHSHVYWYRQLPEEGLKFMVYLQKENIIDESGMPKERFSAEFPKEGPSILRIQQVVRGDSAAYFCASSPGRGRSTEAFFGQGTRLTVV.